This T cell receptor beta chain was sequenced for a study of beta chain features in type 1 diabetes. Study-level information: When patients were set against healthy donors, age, gender and cell yields were similar.

In regard to this clone: The antigen is undetermined.

Every isolated RNA sample was fully reverse transcribed, so sequencing captured expressed TCRB transcripts. The assay was immunoSEQ multiplex PCR, and TCRdb's table has in-frame clones only and misses some. Among 200,000 to 300,000 clones listed, about 11% were seen once. This CDR3 spans 16 amino acids. After removal of 0 bases from V and 2 bases from J, the junction contained 5 bases not matched to a gene. The V gene's germline CDR1 is SGHTS and CDR2 YDEGEE. Whole-study results and caveats: Among type 1 diabetes patients, VDJ junctions had fewer insertions and more deletions. Naive, central memory and Treg TCRB repertoires appeared more alike in patients than in healthy donors. All four CD4+ subsets of Type 1 diabetes patients contained TCRB CDR3s that were moderately but significantly shorter.

Only one heparinised blood draw was taken per donor, and its volume averaged about 120 mL. The sequence was collected from a man aged 25-45 years with type 1 diabetes. Input material: naive CD4+ T cells from blood. The chain combines TRBV5-8 with TRBJ2-7; 10 nucleotides agree with TRBD2. This CDR3 is CASSLGLAGATYEQYF. Here the CDR3 DNA reads TGTGCCAGCAGCTTGGGTCTAGCGGGGGCCACCTACGAGCAGTACTTC.